This T cell receptor beta chain was identified during a study of blood T cells in healthy people across ages. With 3 bases removed from V and 5 bases from J, the gap between germline ends came to 20 bases. The CDR3 is 17 residues long. Germline values: CDR1 LGHDT, CDR2 YNNKEL (reference sequence). This clonotype was counted between two and nine times. The use of a sample-barcoded 5' primer and a J-beta primer mix characterized a second PCR of 7 to 11 cycles. MiXCR, applied by TCRdb to the 5' RACE reads, yields one record per CDR3 protein. Among 1.2 million to 1.5 million distinct CDR3 sequences listed, roughly 40% were seen once.

This clonotype was obtained from a woman younger than 30 in good health. Sequenced sample: blood. The rearrangement links TRBV3-1 to TRBJ1-5; the D gene is possibly TRBD1 (5 bases). CDR3: CASSQEQGRGADQPQHF. In DNA form, the CDR3 reads TGTGCCAGCAGCCAGGAGCAGGGACGGGGTGCGGATCAGCCCCAGCATTTT.